These 18 T cell receptor beta chains were all obtained from the same sample, sequenced in a study of blood T cell repertoires in COVID-19 (dated by TCRdb to the early 2020s). Library generation was performed with the immunoSEQ multiplex PCR assay. Not all clones reach the TCRdb copy of this immuneACCESS table, which keeps in-frame sequences only. Checked studies attribute under half of the gap to unresolved V genes and leave the rest unexplained. Within this sample are 75,000 to 90,000 clones, with roughly 80% of them counted one time only. The ten largest clones represent around 12% of the sample. The material sequenced was peripheral blood. These TCRs come from a woman in her 40s with active or convalescent COVID-19.

The CDR3 reads CASRTGFQVTDTQYF. CDR3 DNA sequence: TGCGCCAGCAGGACAGGGTTTCAAGTAACAGATACGCAGTATTTT. The genes are TRBV10-2 and TRBJ2-3; 7 bases are a match to TRBD1. V gave up 6 bases and J gave up 3 bases; unmatched junction bases: 9. This CDR3 is 15 amino acids long. Per the germline V gene, CDR1 is WSHSY and CDR2 is SAAADI.

This sequence joins TRBV28 and TRBJ1-5; D ambiguous. Germline V CDR1 and CDR2: MDHEN, SYDVKM. The CDR3 sequence is 12 residues long. Trimming stripped 8 bases from V and 5 bases from J, with 10 bases between. The CDR3 loop is CASGGSDQPQHF. CDR3 coding DNA: TGTGCCAGCGGAGGCTCTGATCAGCCCCAGCATTTT.

J is TRBJ2-7 and V is TRBV5-6, with 10 bases identical to TRBD1. Per the germline V gene, CDR1 is SGHDT and CDR2 is YYEEEE. V was clipped by 2 bases and J by 5 bases; unmatched bases: 10. This CDR3 has 16 amino acids. CDR3 in amino acids: CASSFMATGGLNEQYF. CDR3 sequence (DNA): TGTGCCAGCAGCTTTATGGCGACAGGGGGCCTCAACGAGCAGTACTTC.

The genes are TRBV5-1 and TRBJ2-2; 13 nucleotides align to TRBD2. Germline V CDR1 and CDR2: SGHRS, YFSETQ. The CDR3 contains 16 residues. V gave up 3 bases and J gave up 4 bases; unmatched junction bases: 3. The CDR3 nucleotides read TGCGCCAGCAGCTGGACTAGCGGGGGAGGCACCGGGGAGCTGTTTTTT. It is translated as CASSWTSGGGTGELFF.

The chain links TRBV7-2 to TRBJ1-1; D is possibly TRBD1 (5 bases). The V gene lost 2 bases and the J gene lost 4 bases, with 11 bases spanning the gap. The length of the CDR3 is 14 residues. The germline CDR1 and CDR2 sequences are SGHTA and FQGNSA. CDR3 amino acids: CASSLLGRVTEAFF. The CDR3 DNA reads TGTGCCAGCAGCTTACTGGGGCGAGTCACTGAAGCTTTCTTT.

V and J are TRBV4-1 and TRBJ1-5, with 7 nucleotides matching TRBD1. The J segment lost 5 bases and the V segment lost 4 bases, leaving 17 bases of the junction unmatched. This CDR3 comprises 18 residues. Germline assignment: CDR1 MGHRA and CDR2 YSYEKL. CDR3 DNA sequence: TGCGCCAGCAGCCGAGGGGACAGTGGAACCGGAGGGGATCAGCCCCAGCATTTT. This sequence encodes CASSRGDSGTGGDQPQHF.

The V call is TRBV19, the J call TRBJ2-7; 7 bases fit TRBD1. V shed 3 bases and J 4 bases; nucleotides not matched to a gene: 6. The CDR3 consists of 14 residues. Germline V gene sequence: CDR1 LNHDA, CDR2 SQIVND (reference sequence). This CDR3 is CASSMTGTAYEQYF. The CDR3 DNA is TGTGCCAGTAGTATGACTGGGACAGCTTACGAGCAGTACTTC. Complete variable domain (other parts from reference TRBV19 and TRBJ2-7): DGGITQSPKYLFRKEGQNVTLSCEQNLNHDAMYWYRQDPGQGLRLIYYSQIVNDFQKGDIAEGYSVSREKKESFPLTVTSAQKNPTAFYLCASSMTGTAYEQYFGPGTRLTVT.

V gene TRBV18 combines with J gene TRBJ2-5; possibly TRBD1 for D (5 bases). V was trimmed by 3 bases and J by 5 bases, leaving 7 bases between them. The V gene's germline CDR1 is KGHSH and CDR2 LQKENI. The length of the CDR3 is 12 residues. The CDR3 spells CASSPNRETQYF. The CDR3 DNA sequence: TGTGCCAGCTCACCCAACAGGGAGACCCAGTACTTC.

The chain employs TRBV28 and TRBJ2-7; D not certain. This CDR3 region has 12 residues. The ends were cut back, 6 bases at V and 4 bases at J, with 10 bases in the middle. Germline assignment: CDR1 MDHEN and CDR2 SYDVKM. This CDR3 reads CASSVWRYEQYF. The CDR3 DNA follows: TGTGCCAGCAGCGTTTGGCGGTACGAGCAGTACTTC.

V is TRBV3-1 (or the pseudogene TRBV3-2) and J is TRBJ2-2, with D perhaps TRBD1 (6 bases). CDR1 and CDR2 (germline): LGHDT, YNNKEL (reference sequence). The CDR3 totals 14 residues. Trimming removed 7 bases from V and 3 bases from J, with 12 bases in between. CDR3 nucleotide sequence: TGTGCCAGCAAGACAGGTTGGGACACCGGGGAGCTGTTTTTT. This gives the protein CASKTGWDTGELFF.

The V and J genes are TRBV6-5 and TRBJ2-5; D call uncertain. The V gene's germline CDR1 is MNHEY and CDR2 SVGAGI. The CDR3 has 13 residues. V gave up 8 bases and J gave up 7 bases, with 17 bases separating them. The CDR3 DNA sequence: TGTGCCAGCGGTATCCTAGGTGATGGGACCCAGTACTTC. Protein product: CASGILGDGTQYF.

About this clone: A read error may produce the germline difference seen at one junction end. This sequence joins TRBV28 and TRBJ2-7; tentative D call: TRBD1 (6 bases). The CDR3 sequence is 12 residues long. Germline values: CDR1 MDHEN, CDR2 SYDVKM. The CDR3 protein is CASSRLGDKYNF. The CDR3 DNA follows: TGTGCCAGCAGTCGGTTAGGGGACAAGTATAACTTC.

This clone showed up just a few times. V gene TRBV20-1 combines with J gene TRBJ2-7, with 10 bases aligning to TRBD1. The CDR3 sequence is 15 residues long. Germline assignment: CDR1 DFQATT and CDR2 SNEGSKA (reference sequence). J gave up 1 base and V 3 bases, and 6 bases lay outside the gene matches. In nucleotides, the CDR3 is TGCAGTGCTAGTCGCCGACAGGGGGCATCCTACGAGCAGTACTTC. It codes for CSASRRQGASYEQYF.

V is TRBV5-1 and J is TRBJ2-2; D unclear. The CDR3 runs to 12 residues. Trimming pared 1 base from V and 7 bases from J, leaving 5 bases between. Per the germline V gene, CDR1 is SGHRS and CDR2 is YFSETQ. In DNA, the CDR3 is TGCGCCAGCAGCTTGTCAGGCGGGGAGCTGTTTTTT. It translates to CASSLSGGELFF. The whole variable domain, remainder taken from reference TRBV5-1 and TRBJ2-2, is KAGVTQTPRYLIKTRGQQVTLSCSPISGHRSVSWYQQTPGQGLQFLFEYFSETQRNKGNFPGRFSGRQFSNSRSEMNVSTLELGDSALYLCASSLSGGELFFGEGSRLTVL.

This chain uses TRBV11-2 with TRBJ1-1; 7 positions agree with TRBD1. CDR3 length: 14 residues. Germline trimming cut 4 bases from V and 1 base from J; bases unmatched to any gene: 3. CDR1 is SGHAT, CDR2 FQNNGV, per germline. In DNA, the CDR3 is TGTGCCAGCAGCTGGACAGGTCCGAACACTGAAGCTTTCTTT. It specifies CASSWTGPNTEAFF.

This chain joins TRBV19 and TRBJ2-1, with 11 bases identical to TRBD1. J gave up 6 bases and V 4 bases, and 5 bases lay outside the gene matches. Germline values: CDR1 LNHDA, CDR2 SQIVND (reference sequence). The CDR3 consists of 15 residues. Here the CDR3 reads CASSTAGQGGNEQFF. In DNA form, the CDR3 reads TGTGCCAGTAGTACCGCGGGACAGGGGGGCAATGAGCAGTTCTTC.

The chain employs TRBV4-3 and TRBJ2-5, with 14 bases matching TRBD2. The length of the CDR3 is 17 residues. Trimming took 0 bases from V and 5 from J; bases not matched to a gene: 5. Per germline, CDR1 LGHNA and CDR2 YSLEER. The CDR3 here is CASSQDLGTSGSETQYF. The CDR3 region has the DNA TGCGCCAGCAGCCAAGATCTGGGGACTAGCGGGAGTGAGACCCAGTACTTC.

This clone came up once. The J gene is TRBJ1-5, the V gene TRBV7-5; the table's D gene call, TRBD1, was not cross checked with the DNA. TRBV7-5 is classified as a pseudogene. There are 17 residues in the CDR3. The CDR3 reads CVRSFPSGTGLNQPQHF. In nucleotides, the CDR3 is TGTGTCAGAAGCTTCCCTTCCGGGACAGGGCTTAATCAGCCCCAGCATTTT.